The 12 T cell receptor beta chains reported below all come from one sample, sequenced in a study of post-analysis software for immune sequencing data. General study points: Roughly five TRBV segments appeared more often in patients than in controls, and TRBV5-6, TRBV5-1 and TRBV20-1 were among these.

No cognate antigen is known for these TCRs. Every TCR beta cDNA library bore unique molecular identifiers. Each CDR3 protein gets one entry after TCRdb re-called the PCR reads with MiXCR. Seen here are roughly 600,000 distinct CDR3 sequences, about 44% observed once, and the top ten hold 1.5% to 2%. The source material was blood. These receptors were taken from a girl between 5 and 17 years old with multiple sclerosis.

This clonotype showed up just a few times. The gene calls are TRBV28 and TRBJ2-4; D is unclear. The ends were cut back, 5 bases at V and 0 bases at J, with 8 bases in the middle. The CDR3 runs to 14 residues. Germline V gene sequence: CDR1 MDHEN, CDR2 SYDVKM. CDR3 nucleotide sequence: TGTGCCAGCAGTCAGTCGCTAGCCAAAAACATTCAGTACTTC. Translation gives CASSQSLAKNIQYF.

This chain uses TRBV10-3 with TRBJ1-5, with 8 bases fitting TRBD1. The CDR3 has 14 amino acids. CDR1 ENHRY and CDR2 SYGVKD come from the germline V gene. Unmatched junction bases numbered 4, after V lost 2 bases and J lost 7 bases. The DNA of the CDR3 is TGTGCCATCAGTGAGGACAGGGACAGGCAGCCCCAGCATTTT. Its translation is CAISEDRDRQPQHF.

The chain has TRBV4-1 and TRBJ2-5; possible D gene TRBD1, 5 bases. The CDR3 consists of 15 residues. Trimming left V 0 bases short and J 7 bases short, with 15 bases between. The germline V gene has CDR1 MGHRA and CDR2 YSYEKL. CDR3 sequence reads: CASSQEDSEYGTQYF. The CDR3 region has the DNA TGCGCCAGCAGCCAAGAAGACAGCGAGTACGGGACCCAGTACTTC.

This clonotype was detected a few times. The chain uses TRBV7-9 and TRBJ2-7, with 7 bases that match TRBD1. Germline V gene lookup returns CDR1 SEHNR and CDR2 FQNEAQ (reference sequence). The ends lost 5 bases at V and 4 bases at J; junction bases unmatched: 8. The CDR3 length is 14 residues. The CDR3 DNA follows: TGTGCCAGCAGCCCCCGGGACAGTCTTTACGAGCAGTACTTC. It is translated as CASSPRDSLYEQYF.

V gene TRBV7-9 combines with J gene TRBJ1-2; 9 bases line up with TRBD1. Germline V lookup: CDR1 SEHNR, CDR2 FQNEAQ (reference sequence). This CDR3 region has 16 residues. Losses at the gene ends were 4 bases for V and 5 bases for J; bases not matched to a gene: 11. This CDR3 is CASSSAGTGKRYGYTF. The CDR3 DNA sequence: TGTGCCAGCAGCTCGGCCGGGACAGGGAAACGATATGGCTACACCTTC.

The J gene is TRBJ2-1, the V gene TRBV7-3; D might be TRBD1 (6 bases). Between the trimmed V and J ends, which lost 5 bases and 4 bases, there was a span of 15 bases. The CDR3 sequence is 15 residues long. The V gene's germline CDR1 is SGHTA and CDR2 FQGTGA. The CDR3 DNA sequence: TGTGCCAGCAGCCTTAACAGGGATACTTACAATGAGCAGTTCTTC. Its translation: CASSLNRDTYNEQFF.

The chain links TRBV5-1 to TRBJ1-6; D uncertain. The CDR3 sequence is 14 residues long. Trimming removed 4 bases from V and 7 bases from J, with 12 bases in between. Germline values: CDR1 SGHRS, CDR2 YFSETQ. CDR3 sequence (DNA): TGCGCCAGCAGCCCCCAGGCTAGAAATTCACCCCTCCACTTT. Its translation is CASSPQARNSPLHF.

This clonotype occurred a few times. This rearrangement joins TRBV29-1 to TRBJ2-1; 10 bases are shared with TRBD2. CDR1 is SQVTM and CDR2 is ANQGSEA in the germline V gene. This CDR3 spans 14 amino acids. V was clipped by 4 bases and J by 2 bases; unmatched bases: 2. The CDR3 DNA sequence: TGCAGCGTTGGACTAGCGGGCCCCTACAATGAGCAGTTCTTC. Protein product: CSVGLAGPYNEQFF.

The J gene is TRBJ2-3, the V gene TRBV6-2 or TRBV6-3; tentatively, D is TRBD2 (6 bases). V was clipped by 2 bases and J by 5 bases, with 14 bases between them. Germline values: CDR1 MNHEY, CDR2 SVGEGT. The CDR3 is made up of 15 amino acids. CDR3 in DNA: TGTGCCAGCAGTTACGCGACTAGTGGGGGAGATACGCAGTATTTT. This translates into CASSYATSGGDTQYF.

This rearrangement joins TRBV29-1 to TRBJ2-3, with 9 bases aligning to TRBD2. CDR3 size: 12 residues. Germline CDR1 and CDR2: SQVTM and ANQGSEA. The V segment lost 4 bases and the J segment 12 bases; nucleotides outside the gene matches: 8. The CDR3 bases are TGCAGCGTTGGCGGGAGGGTTGAACAACAGTATTTT. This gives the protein CSVGGRVEQQYF.

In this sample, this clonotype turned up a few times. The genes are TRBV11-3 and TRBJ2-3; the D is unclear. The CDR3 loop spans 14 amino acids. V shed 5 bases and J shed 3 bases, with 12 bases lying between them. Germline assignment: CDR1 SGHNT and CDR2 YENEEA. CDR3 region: CASSHNVGTDTQYF. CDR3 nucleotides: TGTGCCAGCAGCCACAATGTAGGTACAGATACGCAGTATTTT.

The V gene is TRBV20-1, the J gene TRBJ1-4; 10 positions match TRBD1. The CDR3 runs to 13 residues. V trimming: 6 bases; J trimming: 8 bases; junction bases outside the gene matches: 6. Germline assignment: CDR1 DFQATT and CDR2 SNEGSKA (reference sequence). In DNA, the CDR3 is TGCAGTGCCTCGGACAGGGGGAAGGAAAAACTGTTTTTT. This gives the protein CSASDRGKEKLFF.